Sequencing of this TCR beta chain was carried out in a study of T cells in Graves' hyperthyroidism and ophthalmopathy. Study-wide background: Sampling of peripheral blood happened at initial diagnosis, prior to any treatment.

Study observations and caveats: With a median lead of around 6.7 months before onset, the model predicted ophthalmopathy. Stable hyperthyroidism and ophthalmopathy were separated using 13 V-J signatures.

Using RNA transcripts as the source, TCR beta CDR3 regions were amplified. HTBI primers were employed in a first-round RT-PCR of the TCR CDR3. Each CDR3 protein is one row after TCRdb ran MiXCR on the multiplex PCR reads. The table records under 650,000 distinct CDR3 sequences, around 16% of them present only once. This clonotype was counted ten times or more. Its cognate antigen is unknown. The germline V gene has CDR1 MNHEY and CDR2 SVGEGT. The CDR3 has 15 residues. The V segment lost 5 bases and the J segment 4 bases; nucleotides outside the gene matches: 6. This sequence originates from a woman in her 30s with Graves' hyperthyroidism. Sequencing was performed on blood. V gene TRBV6-2 or TRBV6-3 combines with J gene TRBJ2-2, with 8 bases matching TRBD2. DNA of the CDR3: TGTGCCAGCAGTACAATACTAGCGGTCACCGGGGAGCTGTTTTTT. This encodes CASSTILAVTGELFF.